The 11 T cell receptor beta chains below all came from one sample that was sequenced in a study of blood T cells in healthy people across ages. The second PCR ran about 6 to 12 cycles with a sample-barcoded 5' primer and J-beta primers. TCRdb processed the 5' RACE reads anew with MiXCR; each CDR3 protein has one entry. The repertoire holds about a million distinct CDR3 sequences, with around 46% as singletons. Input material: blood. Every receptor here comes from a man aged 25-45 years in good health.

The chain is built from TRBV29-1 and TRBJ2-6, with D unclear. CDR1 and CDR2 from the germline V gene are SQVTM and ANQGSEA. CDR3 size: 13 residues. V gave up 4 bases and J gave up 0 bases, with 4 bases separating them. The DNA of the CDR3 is TGCAGCGTTGGTCTCTCTGGGGCCAACGTCCTGACTTTC. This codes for CSVGLSGANVLTF.

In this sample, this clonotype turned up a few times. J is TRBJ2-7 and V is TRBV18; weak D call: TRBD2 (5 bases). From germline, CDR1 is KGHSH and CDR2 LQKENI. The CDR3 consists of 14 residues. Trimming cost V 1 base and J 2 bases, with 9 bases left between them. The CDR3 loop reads CASSPLPGTYEQYF. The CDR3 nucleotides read TGTGCCAGCTCACCACTCCCGGGAACCTACGAGCAGTACTTC.

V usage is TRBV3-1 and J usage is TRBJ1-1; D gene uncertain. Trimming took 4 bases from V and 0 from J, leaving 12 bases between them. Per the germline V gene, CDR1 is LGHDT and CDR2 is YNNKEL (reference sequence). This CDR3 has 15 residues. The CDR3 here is CASSPGSYMNTEAFF. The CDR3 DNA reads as TGTGCCAGCAGCCCGGGCAGTTACATGAACACTGAAGCTTTCTTT.

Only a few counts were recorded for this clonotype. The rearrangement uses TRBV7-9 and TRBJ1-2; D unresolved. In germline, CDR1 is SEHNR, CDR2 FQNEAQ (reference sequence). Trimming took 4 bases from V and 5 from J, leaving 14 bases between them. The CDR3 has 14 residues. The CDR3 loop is CASSSLGSLYGYTF. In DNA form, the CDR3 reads TGTGCCAGCAGCTCTTTGGGGAGTTTATATGGCTACACCTTC.

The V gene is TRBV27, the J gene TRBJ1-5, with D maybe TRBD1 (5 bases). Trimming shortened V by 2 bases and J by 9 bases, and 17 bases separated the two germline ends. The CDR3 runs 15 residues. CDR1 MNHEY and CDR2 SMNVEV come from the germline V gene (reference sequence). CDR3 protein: CASSLVRDEGSPQHF. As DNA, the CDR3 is TGTGCCAGCAGTTTAGTTCGGGACGAAGGTTCGCCCCAGCATTTT.

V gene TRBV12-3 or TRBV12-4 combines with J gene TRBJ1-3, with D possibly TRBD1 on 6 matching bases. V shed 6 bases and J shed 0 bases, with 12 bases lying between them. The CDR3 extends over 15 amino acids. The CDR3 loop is CASREQGNSGNTIYF. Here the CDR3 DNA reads TGTGCCAGCAGGGAACAGGGTAACTCTGGAAACACCATATATTTT.

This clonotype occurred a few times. The CDR3 reads CASSYLRGETLNEQFF. As DNA, the CDR3 is TGTGCCAGCAGTTACCTGCGGGGGGAAACTCTCAATGAGCAGTTCTTC. The chain uses TRBV6-2 or TRBV6-3 and TRBJ2-1, with 8 bases identical to TRBD2. The CDR3 sequence is 16 residues long. Germline assignment: CDR1 MNHEY and CDR2 SVGEGT. The J segment lost 6 bases and the V segment lost 2 bases, leaving 9 bases of the junction unmatched.

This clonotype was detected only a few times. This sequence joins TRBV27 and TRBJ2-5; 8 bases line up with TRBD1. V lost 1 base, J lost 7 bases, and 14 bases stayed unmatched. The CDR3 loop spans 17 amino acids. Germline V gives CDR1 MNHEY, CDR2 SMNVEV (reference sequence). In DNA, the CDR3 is TGTGCCAGCAGTTTATACGGACAGGGTCGGTCGATGGCGACCCAGTACTTC. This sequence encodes CASSLYGQGRSMATQYF.

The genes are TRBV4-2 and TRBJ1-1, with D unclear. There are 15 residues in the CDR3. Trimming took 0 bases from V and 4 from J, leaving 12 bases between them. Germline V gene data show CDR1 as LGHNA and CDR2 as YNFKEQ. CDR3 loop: CASSQDGTVLTEAFF. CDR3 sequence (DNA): TGTGCCAGCAGCCAAGATGGAACGGTACTCACTGAAGCTTTCTTT.

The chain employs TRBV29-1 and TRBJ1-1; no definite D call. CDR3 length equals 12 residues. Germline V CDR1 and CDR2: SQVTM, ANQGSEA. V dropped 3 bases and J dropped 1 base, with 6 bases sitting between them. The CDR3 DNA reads TGCAGCGTTGATTTCCGGAACACTGAAGCTTTCTTT. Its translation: CSVDFRNTEAFF.

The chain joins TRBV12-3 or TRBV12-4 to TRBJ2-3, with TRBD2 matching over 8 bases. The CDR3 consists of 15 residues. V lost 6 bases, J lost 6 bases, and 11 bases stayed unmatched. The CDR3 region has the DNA TGTGCCAGCAGGGGGCGAGCGGGGGCTCACGATACGCAGTATTTT. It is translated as CASRGRAGAHDTQYF.